This T cell receptor beta chain was recovered during a study of cytomegalovirus exposure and HLA in healthy donors. Study-level findings and limits: Three CMV-associated chains proved CMV antigen-specific in vitro. Researchers counted 180 or so TCR beta chains as cytomegalovirus-associated.

Comment on this clone: What it binds is unknown.

Some clones are missing from TCRdb's copy, which holds only in-frame ones; the method was immunoSEQ multiplex PCR. The data contain 65,000 or so clones, approximately 90% of them seen just once; the ten biggest clones take up 1% to 1.5%. This receptor was obtained from a woman under 30 in good health and CMV-seronegative. The sequenced material came from PBMCs.

This CDR3 is CAWVQGASGNTIYF. The CDR3 bases are TGTGCCTGGGTCCAGGGGGCTTCTGGAAACACCATATATTTT. The chain links TRBV30 to TRBJ1-3; 8 bases match TRBD1. Germline CDR1 is GTSNPN and CDR2 is SVGIG (reference sequence). The junction had 4 bases not matched to a gene; V was cut back by 5 bases and J by 1 base. The length of the CDR3 is 14 residues.